The rows below give T cell receptor beta chains drawn from one sample of a study of cytomegalovirus exposure and HLA in healthy donors. The assay was immunoSEQ multiplex PCR, and TCRdb's table has in-frame clones only and misses some. Of 300,000 to 400,000 clones in the sample, more than 80% were seen once. Sample: PBMCs. The source of these receptors is a woman under 30 in good health and CMV-seronegative. Each CDR3 is given with its conserved first and last residue. D genes are given only for firm matches. Only some rows state a clone size, as once, few, many or a class for expanded clones.

J | D | size | V | CDR3 | DNA
TRBJ2-3 | - | many | TRBV16 | CASSAGRGTDTQYF | TGTGCCAGCTCTGCGGGGCGAGGCACAGATACGCAGTATTTT
TRBJ2-7 | - | once | TRBV7-9 | CASSLARREGDLYEQYF | TGTGCCAGCAGCTTAGCGCGCCGGGAAGGAGATCTCTACGAGCAGTACTTC
TRBJ2-7 | TRBD1 | once | TRBV29-1 | CSVDSGQSLGEQYF | TGCAGCGTTGATTCGGGACAGAGCCTCGGAGAGCAGTACTTC
TRBJ2-3 | TRBD1 | - | TRBV18 | CASSPKIDRVSGTQYF | TGTGCCAGCTCACCGAAGATCGACAGGGTGAGCGGTACGCAGTATTTT
TRBJ2-1 | - | - | TRBV29-1 | CSVGGGAGGNEQFF | TGCAGCGTTGGGGGCGGGGCCGGCGGCAATGAGCAGTTCTTC
TRBJ2-3 | TRBD2 | - | TRBV19 | CANTGRGTDTQYF | TGTGCCAACACGGGGCGGGGGACAGATACGCAGTATTTT
TRBJ1-1 | - | - | TRBV5-4 | CASRSGIRNTEAFF | TGTGCCAGCAGGTCTGGCATTCGCAACACTGAAGCTTTCTTT
TRBJ1-2 | TRBD1 | - | TRBV6-1 | CASSELGQGAGYTF | TGTGCCAGCAGTGAATTAGGACAGGGGGCTGGCTACACCTTC
TRBJ1-1 | - | - | TRBV18 | CASSRTENTEAFF | TGTGCCAGCTCACGAACAGAGAACACTGAAGCTTTCTTT
TRBJ2-1 | - | - | TRBV27 | CASSPLTVNREREQFF | TGTGCCAGCAGTCCACTAACCGTAAACAGGGAACGTGAGCAGTTCTTC
TRBJ2-1 | - | - | TRBV6-1 | CASRAGQYNEQFF | TGTGCCAGCAGGGCCGGACAGTACAATGAGCAGTTCTTC
TRBJ2-7 | TRBD1 | - | TRBV28 | CASSNRDRSSYEQYF | TGTGCCAGCAGCAACCGGGACAGGAGTTCCTACGAGCAGTACTTC
TRBJ2-2 | TRBD2 | - | TRBV4-1 | CASSLSSGKSTGELFF | TGCGCCAGCAGCCTCTCTAGCGGGAAGAGCACCGGGGAGCTGTTTTTT
TRBJ2-7 | - | - | TRBV7-9 | CASSSNPGSYEQYF | TGTGCCAGCAGCTCCAACCCAGGGTCCTACGAGCAGTACTTC
TRBJ2-7 | - | - | TRBV6-1 | CASADTQTVYEQYF | TGTGCCAGCGCGGACACCCAGACAGTCTACGAGCAGTACTTC
TRBJ1-6 | - | - | TRBV6-5 | CASSFLTSSPLHF | TGTGCCAGCAGTTTCTTAACAAGTTCACCCCTCCACTTT
TRBJ2-1 | TRBD1 | - | TRBV13 | CASSYDRGDEQFF | TGTGCCAGCAGCTACGACAGGGGCGATGAGCAGTTCTTC
TRBJ1-1 | TRBD1 | - | TRBV27 | CASSSWTGANTEAFF | TGTGCCAGCAGTTCGTGGACAGGGGCGAACACTGAAGCTTTCTTT
TRBJ2-7 | TRBD2 | few | TRBV11-2 | CASSLELAAGGRYEQYF | TGTGCCAGCAGCTTAGAACTTGCGGCGGGAGGGCGCTACGAGCAGTACTTC
TRBJ1-1 | - | - | TRBV6-5 | CASSLTENTEAFF | TGTGCCAGCAGTCTGACAGAGAACACTGAAGCTTTCTTT
TRBJ2-7 | - | - | TRBV9 | CASSEGGPGLYEQYF | TGTGCCAGCAGCGAGGGGGGGCCGGGCCTCTACGAGCAGTACTTC
TRBJ2-1 | TRBD2 | - | TRBV5-1 | CASSPPGLAGLKNEQFF | TGCGCCAGCAGCCCTCCGGGACTAGCGGGGCTTAAAAATGAGCAGTTCTTC
TRBJ2-2 | - | - | TRBV29-1 | CSVEDRRGGNTGELFF | TGCAGCGTTGAAGATCGCCGGGGAGGGAACACCGGGGAGCTGTTTTTT
TRBJ1-1 | - | - | TRBV28 | CASSLLGGSYTEAFF | TGTGCCAGCAGTTTATTAGGGGGAAGTTACACTGAAGCTTTCTTT
TRBJ1-3 | - | few | TRBV2 | CASSNQGIRNTIYF | TGTGCCAGCAGCAATCAGGGTATTCGAAACACCATATATTTT
TRBJ2-6 | - | - | TRBV5-1 | CASASSSGANVLTF | TGCGCCAGCGCGTCGTCCTCTGGGGCCAACGTCCTGACTTTC
TRBJ2-1 | - | - | TRBV6-4 | CASSDGGTHNEQFF | TGTGCCAGCAGTGACGGAGGGACCCACAATGAGCAGTTCTTC
TRBJ1-6 | - | - | TRBV28 | CASSLNWGGGLFNNSPLHF | TGTGCCAGCAGTTTAAATTGGGGTGGGGGCCTTTTTAATAATTCACCCCTCCACTTT
TRBJ2-1 | - | - | TRBV4-1 | CASSQGGGPGEQFF | TGCGCCAGCAGCCAAGGGGGGGGCCCTGGTGAGCAGTTCTTC
TRBJ1-6 | - | few | TRBV19 | CASSFGVGNSPLHF | TGTGCCAGTAGCTTCGGGGTCGGGAATTCACCCCTCCACTTT
TRBJ2-7 | TRBD1 | - | TRBV4-1 | CASSENRGRAGEQYF | TGCGCCAGCAGCGAAAACAGGGGGCGAGCAGGCGAGCAGTACTTC
TRBJ2-7 | - | few | TRBV7-3 | CASSSQGGTAYEQYF | TGTGCCAGCAGCTCCCAGGGGGGAACGGCCTACGAGCAGTACTTC
TRBJ2-5 | - | - | TRBV28 | CASSLRGTPKTQYF | TGTGCCAGCAGTTTGAGGGGGACGCCAAAGACCCAGTACTTC
TRBJ1-1 | - | - | TRBV18 | CASSPSNTEAFF | TGTGCCAGCTCCCCCTCGAACACTGAAGCTTTCTTT
TRBJ1-2 | - | - | TRBV5-4 | CASSSGMYGYTF | TGTGCCAGCAGCTCGGGGATGTATGGCTACACCTTC
TRBJ2-3 | - | - | TRBV27 | CASIRRWGTSTDTQYF | TGTGCCAGCATTCGCCGGTGGGGGACTAGCACAGATACGCAGTATTTT
TRBJ2-7 | TRBD2 | - | TRBV5-1 | CASSEGPGLAETYEQYF | TGCGCCAGCAGCGAAGGACCGGGACTAGCGGAAACCTACGAGCAGTACTTC
TRBJ1-4 | - | - | TRBV7-6 | CASSLAKFEFNEKLFF | TGTGCCAGCAGCTTAGCGAAGTTTGAGTTTAATGAAAAACTGTTTTTT
TRBJ2-7 | TRBD2 | - | TRBV30 | CAWSVWSGGGYEQYF | TGTGCCTGGAGTGTATGGTCGGGGGGTGGGTACGAGCAGTACTTC
TRBJ2-4 | - | - | TRBV2 | CASSENRPGYGKNIQYF | TGTGCCAGCAGTGAAAATCGCCCAGGGTATGGCAAAAACATTCAGTACTTC
TRBJ2-3 | TRBD2 | - | TRBV7-2 | CASSFSGTSGTDTQYF | TGTGCCAGCAGCTTTAGTGGGACTAGCGGCACAGATACGCAGTATTTT
TRBJ1-2 | - | once | TRBV2 | CASSEGTANYGYTF | TGTGCCAGCAGTGAAGGGACAGCTAACTATGGCTACACCTTC
TRBJ2-3 | - | - | TRBV9 | CASSVDSTDTQYF | TGTGCCAGCAGCGTAGACAGTACAGATACGCAGTATTTT
TRBJ2-7 | - | - | TRBV6-5 | CASSPQNGPYEQYF | TGTGCCAGCAGCCCTCAAAATGGGCCCTACGAGCAGTACTTC
TRBJ2-3 | TRBD2 | - | TRBV5-4 | CASSATSGFSTDTQYF | TGTGCCAGCAGCGCGACTAGCGGGTTTAGCACAGATACGCAGTATTTT
TRBJ2-5 | TRBD2 | - | TRBV28 | CASSSAGEIETQYF | TGTGCCAGCAGCAGCGCGGGGGAAATAGAGACCCAGTACTTC
TRBJ2-3 | TRBD1 | - | TRBV30 | CAWSETGGLDTQYF | TGTGCCTGGAGTGAGACAGGGGGCTTGGATACGCAGTATTTT
TRBJ2-5 | - | - | TRBV7-2 | CASSLGTHGETQYF | TGTGCCAGCAGCTTAGGGACACATGGGGAGACCCAGTACTTC
TRBJ1-3 | - | - | TRBV2 | CASSPVSSGNTIYF | TGTGCCAGCAGCCCAGTAAGCTCTGGAAACACCATATATTTT
TRBJ1-1 | - | - | TRBV27 | CASSFGGLNTEAFF | TGTGCCAGCAGTTTCGGGGGGTTGAACACTGAAGCTTTCTTT
TRBJ1-3 | - | - | TRBV5-4 | CASSPRGAGNTIYF | TGTGCCAGCAGCCCCCGGGGGGCTGGAAACACCATATATTTT